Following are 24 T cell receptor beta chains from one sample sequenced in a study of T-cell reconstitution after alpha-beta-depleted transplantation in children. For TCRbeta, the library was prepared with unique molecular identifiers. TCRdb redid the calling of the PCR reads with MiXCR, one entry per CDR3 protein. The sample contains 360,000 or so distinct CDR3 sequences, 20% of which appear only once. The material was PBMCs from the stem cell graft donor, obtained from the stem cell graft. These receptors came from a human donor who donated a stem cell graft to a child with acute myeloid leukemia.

CDR3 in amino acids: CASRRLTGPRDIQYF. The CDR3 coding sequence is TGTGCCAGCAGGAGACTAACCGGGCCTCGGGACATTCAGTACTTC. This sequence joins TRBV6-1 and TRBJ2-4; weak D call: TRBD2 (5 bases). The V end lost 6 bases, the J end lost 8 bases, and 20 bases lay between the germline ends. The CDR3 totals 15 residues. Per germline, CDR1 MNHNS and CDR2 SASEGT.

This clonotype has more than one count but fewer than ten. The CDR3 coding sequence is TGCGCCAGCAGCCAAGGTGGCGGGTACACTGAAGCTTTCTTT. Translated, it gives CASSQGGGYTEAFF. The J gene is TRBJ1-1, the V gene TRBV4-3; D gene ambiguous. Germline V gives CDR1 LGHNA, CDR2 YSLEER. The CDR3 spans 14 residues. V shed 1 base and J shed 3 bases, with 9 bases lying between them.

CDR3 DNA sequence: TGTGCCAGCAGCGTATTGAGCGGCAGCACAGATACGCAGTATTTT. It codes for CASSVLSGSTDTQYF. J is TRBJ2-3 and V is TRBV9; TRBD2 might be the D (5 bases). The CDR3 is 15 residues long. Trimming took off 1 base at V and 0 bases at J, with 9 bases between the two ends. The germline V gene has CDR1 SGDLS and CDR2 YYNGEE.

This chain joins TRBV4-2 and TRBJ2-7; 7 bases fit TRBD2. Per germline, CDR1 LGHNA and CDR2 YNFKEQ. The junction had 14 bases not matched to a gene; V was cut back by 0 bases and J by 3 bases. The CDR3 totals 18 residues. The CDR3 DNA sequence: TGTGCCAGCAGCCAAGATCTCGGCGCTAGCGGCTTGAACTACGAGCAGTACTTC. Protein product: CASSQDLGASGLNYEQYF.

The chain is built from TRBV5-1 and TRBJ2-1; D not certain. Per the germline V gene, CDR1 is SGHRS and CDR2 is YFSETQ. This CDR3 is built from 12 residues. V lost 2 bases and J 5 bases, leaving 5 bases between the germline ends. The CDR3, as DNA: TGCGCCAGCAGCTTCCGTAACAATGAGCAGTTCTTC. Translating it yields CASSFRNNEQFF.

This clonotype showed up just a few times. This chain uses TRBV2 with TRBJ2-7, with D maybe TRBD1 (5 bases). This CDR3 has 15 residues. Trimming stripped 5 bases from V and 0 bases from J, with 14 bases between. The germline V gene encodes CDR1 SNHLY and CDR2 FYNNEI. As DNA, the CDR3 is TGTGCCAGCAGTAAGACAGCCATCAGCTCCTACGAGCAGTACTTC. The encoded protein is CASSKTAISSYEQYF.

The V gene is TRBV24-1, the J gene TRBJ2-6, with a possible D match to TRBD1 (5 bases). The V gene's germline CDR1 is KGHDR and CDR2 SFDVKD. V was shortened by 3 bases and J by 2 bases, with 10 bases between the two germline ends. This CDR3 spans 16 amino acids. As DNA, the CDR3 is TGTGCCACCAGTGATCAGGGCCACCCTGGGGCCAACGTCCTGACTTTC. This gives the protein CATSDQGHPGANVLTF.

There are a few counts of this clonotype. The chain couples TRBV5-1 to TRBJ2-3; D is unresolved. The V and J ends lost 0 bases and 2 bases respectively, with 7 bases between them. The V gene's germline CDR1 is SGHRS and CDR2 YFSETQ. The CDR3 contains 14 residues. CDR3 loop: CASSLASPTDTQYF. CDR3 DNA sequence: TGCGCCAGCAGCTTGGCGAGCCCCACAGATACGCAGTATTTT.

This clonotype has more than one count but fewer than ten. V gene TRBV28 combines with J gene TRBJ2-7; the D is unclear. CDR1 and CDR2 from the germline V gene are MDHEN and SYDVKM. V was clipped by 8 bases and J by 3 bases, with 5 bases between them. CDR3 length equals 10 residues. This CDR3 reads CASGIYEQYF. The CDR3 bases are TGTGCCAGCGGCATCTACGAGCAGTACTTC.

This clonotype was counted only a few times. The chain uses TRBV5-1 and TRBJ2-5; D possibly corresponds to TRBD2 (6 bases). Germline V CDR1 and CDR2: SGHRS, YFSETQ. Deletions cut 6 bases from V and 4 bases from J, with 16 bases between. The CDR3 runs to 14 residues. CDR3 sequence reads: CASTRTFGGETQYF. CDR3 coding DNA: TGCGCCAGCACCAGAACTTTCGGGGGAGAGACCCAGTACTTC. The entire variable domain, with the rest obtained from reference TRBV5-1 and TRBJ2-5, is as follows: KAGVTQTPRYLIKTRGQQVTLSCSPISGHRSVSWYQQTPGQGLQFLFEYFSETQRNKGNFPGRFSGRQFSNSRSEMNVSTLELGDSALYLCASTRTFGGETQYFGPGTRLLVL.

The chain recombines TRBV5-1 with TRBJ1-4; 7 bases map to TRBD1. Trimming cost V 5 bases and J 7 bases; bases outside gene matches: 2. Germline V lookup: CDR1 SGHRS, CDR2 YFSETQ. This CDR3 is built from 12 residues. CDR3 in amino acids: CASRRDSEKLFF. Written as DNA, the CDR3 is TGCGCCAGCAGACGGGACAGTGAAAAACTGTTTTTT.

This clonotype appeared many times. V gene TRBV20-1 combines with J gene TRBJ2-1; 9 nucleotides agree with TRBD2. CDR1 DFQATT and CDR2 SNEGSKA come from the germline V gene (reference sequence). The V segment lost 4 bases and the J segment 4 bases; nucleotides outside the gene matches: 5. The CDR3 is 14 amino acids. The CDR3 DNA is TGCAGTGCTACGAGCGGGAGGCGTTACAATGAGCAGTTCTTC. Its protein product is CSATSGRRYNEQFF.

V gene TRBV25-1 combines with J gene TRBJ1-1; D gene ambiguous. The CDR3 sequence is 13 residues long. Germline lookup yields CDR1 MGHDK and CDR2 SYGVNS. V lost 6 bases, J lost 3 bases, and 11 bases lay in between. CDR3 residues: CASRTAGYTEAFF. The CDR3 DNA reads TGTGCCAGCAGGACCGCTGGGTACACTGAAGCTTTCTTT.

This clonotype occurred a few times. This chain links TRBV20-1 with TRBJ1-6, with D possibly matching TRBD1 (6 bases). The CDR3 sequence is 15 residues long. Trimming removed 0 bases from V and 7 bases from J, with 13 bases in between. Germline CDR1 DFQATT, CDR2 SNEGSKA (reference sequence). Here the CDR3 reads CSARDVQGRNSPLHF. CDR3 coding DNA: TGCAGTGCTAGAGATGTGCAGGGGAGGAATTCACCCCTCCACTTT.

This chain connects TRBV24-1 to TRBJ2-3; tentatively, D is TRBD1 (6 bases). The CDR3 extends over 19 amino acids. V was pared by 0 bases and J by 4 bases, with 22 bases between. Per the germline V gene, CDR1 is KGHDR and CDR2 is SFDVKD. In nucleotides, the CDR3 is TGTGCCACCAGTGATTTGGGGTCCTGGAACACAGGGAACGCAGATACGCAGTATTTT. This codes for CATSDLGSWNTGNADTQYF.

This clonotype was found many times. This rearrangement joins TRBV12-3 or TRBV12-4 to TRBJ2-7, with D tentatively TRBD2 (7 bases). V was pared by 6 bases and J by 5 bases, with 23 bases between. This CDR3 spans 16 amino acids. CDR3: CASSPRGGASRNEQYF. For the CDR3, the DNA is TGTGCCAGCAGCCCCCGAGGGGGGGCGTCCAGGAACGAGCAGTACTTC.

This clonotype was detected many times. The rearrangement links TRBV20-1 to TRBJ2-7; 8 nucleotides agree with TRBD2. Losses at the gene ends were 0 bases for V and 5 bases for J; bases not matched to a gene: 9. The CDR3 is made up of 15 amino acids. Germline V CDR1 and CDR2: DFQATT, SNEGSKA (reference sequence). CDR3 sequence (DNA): TGCAGTGCTAGAGATGGTAAGCGGGAGTGGGACGAGCAGTACTTC. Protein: CSARDGKREWDEQYF.

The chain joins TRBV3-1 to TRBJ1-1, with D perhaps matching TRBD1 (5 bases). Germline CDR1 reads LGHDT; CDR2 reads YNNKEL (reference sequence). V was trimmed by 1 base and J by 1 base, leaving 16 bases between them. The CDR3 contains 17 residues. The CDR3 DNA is TGTGCCAGCAGCCAAGCTCTCTTTGGTCAGGGGAACACTGAAGCTTTCTTT. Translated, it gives CASSQALFGQGNTEAFF. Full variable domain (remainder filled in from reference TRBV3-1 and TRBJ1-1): DTAVSQTPKYLVTQMGNDKSIKCEQNLGHDTMYWYKQDSKKFLKIMFSYNNKELIINETVPNRFSPKSPDKAHLNLHINSLELGDSAVYFCASSQALFGQGNTEAFFGQGTRLTVV.

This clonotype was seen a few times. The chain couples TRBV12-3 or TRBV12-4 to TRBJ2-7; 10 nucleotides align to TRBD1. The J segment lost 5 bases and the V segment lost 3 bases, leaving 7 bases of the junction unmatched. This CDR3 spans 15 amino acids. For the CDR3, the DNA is TGTGCCAGCAGTTTGGAGACAGGGGGCTGGGACGAGCAGTACTTC. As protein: CASSLETGGWDEQYF.

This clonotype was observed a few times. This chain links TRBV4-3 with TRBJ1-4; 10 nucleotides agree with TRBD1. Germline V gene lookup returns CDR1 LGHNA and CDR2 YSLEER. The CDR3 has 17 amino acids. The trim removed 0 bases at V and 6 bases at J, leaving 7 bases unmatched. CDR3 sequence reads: CASSQDRMGQGYEKLFF. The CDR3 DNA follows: TGCGCCAGCAGCCAAGATAGGATGGGACAGGGGTATGAAAAACTGTTTTTT.

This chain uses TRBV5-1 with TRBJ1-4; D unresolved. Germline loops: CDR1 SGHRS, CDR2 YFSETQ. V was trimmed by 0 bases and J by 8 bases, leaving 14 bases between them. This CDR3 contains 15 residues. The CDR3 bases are TGCGCCAGCAGCTTGGCCCGTAGGGTGGAGGAAAAACTGTTTTTT. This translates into CASSLARRVEEKLFF.

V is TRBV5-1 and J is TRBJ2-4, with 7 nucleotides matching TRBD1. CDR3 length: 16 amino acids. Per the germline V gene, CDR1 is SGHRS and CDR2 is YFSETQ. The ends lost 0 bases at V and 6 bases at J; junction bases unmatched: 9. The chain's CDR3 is CASSLGQGGSGNIQYF. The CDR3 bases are TGCGCCAGCAGCTTGGGACAGGGCGGGTCAGGAAACATTCAGTACTTC.

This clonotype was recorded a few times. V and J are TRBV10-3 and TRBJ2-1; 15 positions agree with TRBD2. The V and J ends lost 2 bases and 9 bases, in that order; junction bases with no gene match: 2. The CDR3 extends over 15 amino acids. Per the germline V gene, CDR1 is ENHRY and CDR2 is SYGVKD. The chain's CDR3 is CAISEGLAGGIEQFF. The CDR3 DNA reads TGTGCCATCAGTGAGGGACTAGCGGGAGGGATTGAGCAGTTCTTC.

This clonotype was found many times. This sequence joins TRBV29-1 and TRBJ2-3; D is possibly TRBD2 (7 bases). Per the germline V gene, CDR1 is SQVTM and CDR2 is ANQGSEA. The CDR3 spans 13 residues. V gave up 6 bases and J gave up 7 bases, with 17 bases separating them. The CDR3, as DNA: TGCAGCGTGTCGGGGGGCAACGAACATACGCAGTATTTT. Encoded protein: CSVSGGNEHTQYF.